These 2 T cell receptor beta chains share one sample of origin, sequenced in a study of T cell changes during pregnancy in multiple sclerosis. Sequencing used immunoSEQ multiplex PCR; TCRdb keeps in-frame clones, though not all of them. The sample includes 25,000 to 30,000 clones, 75% to 95% seen only once; the top ten take approximately 6.2%. The sequences come from CD8+ T cells from peripheral blood mononuclear cells, collected before pregnancy. The source of these receptors is a female donor with multiple sclerosis, enrolled in a pregnancy study.

The J gene is TRBJ2-1, the V gene TRBV4-3, with a tentative D call TRBD2 (6 bases). The CDR3 runs 17 residues. In germline, CDR1 is LGHNA, CDR2 YSLEER. V gave up 4 bases and J gave up 1 base, with 17 bases separating them. The CDR3, as DNA: TGCGCCAGCAGCCTACAAGTTGGGGCGGGATCCTACAATGAGCAGTTCTTC. Translating it yields CASSLQVGAGSYNEQFF.

The chain carries TRBV7-9 and TRBJ1-5, with 9 bases fitting TRBD1. The CDR3 totals 15 residues. With 6 bases clipped from V and 5 bases from J, the junction kept 8 bases outside the gene matches. Per germline, CDR1 SEHNR and CDR2 FQNEAQ (reference sequence). The CDR3 spells CASSGPGQGHQPQHF. As DNA, the CDR3 is TGTGCCAGCAGTGGACCGGGACAGGGACATCAGCCCCAGCATTTT.